This entry lists 8 T cell receptor beta chains sequenced from one sample in a study of T cells after yellow fever vaccination. TCRdb ran MiXCR on the 5' RACE reads and lists one entry per CDR3 protein. In the table there are some 250,000 distinct CDR3 sequences, 3.6% of which are singletons. This sample comprised PBMCs, obtained 15 days after the yellow fever booster vaccination. The receptors stem from a man aged 18 to 35 who received the YFV17D yellow fever vaccine.

There are many counts of this clonotype. The DNA of the CDR3 is TGCGCCAGCAGCTCTAACGACAGGGTCGGCATCGAGCAGTACTTC. As protein: CASSSNDRVGIEQYF. The chain couples TRBV5-1 to TRBJ2-7; TRBD1 agrees at 7 bases. CDR3 length: 15 residues. Germline lookup yields CDR1 SGHRS and CDR2 YFSETQ. The J segment lost 6 bases and the V segment lost 3 bases, leaving 12 bases of the junction unmatched.

This clonotype occurred many times. V gene TRBV5-5 combines with J gene TRBJ1-2, with TRBD1 as a possible D gene (6 bases). The V and J ends lost 4 bases and 4 bases respectively, with 20 bases between them. The CDR3 covers 16 residues. The germline gives CDR1 SGHKS, CDR2 YYEKEE (reference sequence). The CDR3 here is CASSPGGQPLGYGYTF. CDR3 in DNA: TGTGCCAGCAGCCCTGGTGGACAGCCCCTTGGCTATGGCTACACCTTC.

This clonotype was counted at least ten times. The chain recombines TRBV12-3 or TRBV12-4 with TRBJ1-3, with D hard to call. The CDR3 sequence is 15 residues long. The ends were cut back, 6 bases at V and 2 bases at J, with 14 bases in the middle. The CDR3, as DNA: TGTGCCAGCAGCCCCGGGTGGGCACCTGGAAACACCATATATTTT. This sequence encodes CASSPGWAPGNTIYF.

This clonotype was seen many times. The chain links TRBV15 to TRBJ1-5, with D uncertain. The germline V gene has CDR1 LNHNV and CDR2 YYDKDF (reference sequence). The CDR3 sequence is 14 residues long. Trimming shortened V by 2 bases and J by 4 bases, and 9 bases separated the two germline ends. CDR3 DNA: TGTGCCACCAGCAGATATCCGGAGAATCAGCCCCAGCATTTT. Amino acid sequence: CATSRYPENQPQHF. Filled out from reference TRBV15 and TRBJ1-5, the complete variable domain reads DAMVIQNPRYQVTQFGKPVTLSCSQTLNHNVMYWYQQKSSQAPKLLFHYYDKDFNNEADTPDNFQSRRPNTSFCFLDIRSPGLGDTAMYLCATSRYPENQPQHFGDGTRLSIL.

This clonotype was counted many times. The rearrangement links TRBV4-2 to TRBJ2-7, with TRBD2 identical over 9 bases. This CDR3 has 14 residues. Germline V gene lookup returns CDR1 LGHNA and CDR2 YNFKEQ. V lost 4 bases to trimming and J lost 2 bases; unmatched junction nucleotides: 3. The CDR3 DNA reads as TGTGCCAGCAGCCCCCCTAGCGGGGCCTACGAGCAGTACTTC. It is translated as CASSPPSGAYEQYF.

This clonotype was picked up many times. V gene TRBV9 combines with J gene TRBJ2-2; 8 bases fit TRBD2. The CDR3 runs 14 residues. Germline V gene sequence: CDR1 SGDLS, CDR2 YYNGEE. V gave up 6 bases and J gave up 4 bases; unmatched junction bases: 5. CDR3 in DNA: TGTGCCAGCATGCCGGGGGGGCCCACCGGGGAGCTGTTTTTT. Translation: CASMPGGPTGELFF.

In its sample, this clonotype was seen many times. The J gene is TRBJ1-2, the V gene TRBV11-2, with a weak D call TRBD1 (5 bases). V lost 5 bases and J lost 4, with 14 bases in between. This CDR3 spans 14 amino acids. Germline assignment: CDR1 SGHAT and CDR2 FQNNGV. CDR3 bases: TGTGCCAGCAGCGCGGCAGGGTTTGCCTATGGCTACACCTTC. It specifies CASSAAGFAYGYTF.

This clonotype was seen many times. The V call is TRBV7-9, the J call TRBJ2-7; TRBD1 matches 7 bases. Trimming cost V 5 bases and J 0 bases; bases outside gene matches: 4. There are 14 residues in the CDR3. Per the germline V gene, CDR1 is SEHNR and CDR2 is FQNEAQ (reference sequence). The CDR3 coding sequence is TGTGCCAGCAGCCTACAGGGGAGCTCCTACGAGCAGTACTTC. This codes for CASSLQGSSYEQYF.